The sequence of this TCR beta chain was determined in a study of T cells after somatic rescue of genetic block. Sequenced by immunoSEQ multiplex PCR; TCRdb stores in-frame clones only, minus some. The sample includes about 72,000 clones, under 95% seen only once; the top ten take around 2.8%. Sequenced: peripheral blood mononuclear cells (PBMCs). The TCR originated in a man aged 25-45 years.

The chain's CDR3 is CSVRTGRDTGELFF. DNA of the CDR3: TGCAGCGTTCGGACAGGGAGGGACACCGGGGAGCTGTTTTTT. V gene TRBV29-1 combines with J gene TRBJ2-2, with a possible D match to TRBD1 (8 bases). The length of the CDR3 is 14 residues. CDR1 is SQVTM and CDR2 is ANQGSEA in the germline V gene. V lost 5 bases and J 3 bases, leaving 13 bases between the germline ends.